A single sample is the source of the 6 T cell receptor beta chains below, sequenced in a study of T cell responses to AZD1222 COVID-19 vaccine. TCRdb's table, derived via immunoSEQ multiplex PCR, lists solely in-frame clones and lacks some. The repertoire includes approximately 120,000 clones, about 86% of them detected once, and roughly 12% sits in the top ten. The sequencing used peripheral blood, collected on day 0 of AZD1222 vaccination. These receptors were obtained from an adult in good health.

This clone was picked up one time. The gene calls are TRBV3-1 (or the pseudogene TRBV3-2) and TRBJ1-1; D is uncertain. The CDR3 length is 15 residues. V lost 2 bases to trimming and J lost 6 bases, with 16 bases between them. Germline V gives CDR1 LGHDT, CDR2 YNNKEL (reference sequence). CDR3 loop: CASSQRAGVGSEAFF. Written as DNA, the CDR3 is TGTGCCAGCAGCCAACGAGCAGGAGTCGGGTCTGAAGCTTTCTTT.

The chain joins TRBV19 to TRBJ2-1; 11 bases are a match to TRBD2. V was clipped by 5 bases and J by 2 bases; unmatched bases: 5. In germline, CDR1 is LNHDA, CDR2 SQIVND (reference sequence). CDR3 length: 16 amino acids. The CDR3 loop reads CASSSVAGGPYNEQFF. In DNA form, the CDR3 reads TGTGCCAGTAGTTCGGTAGCGGGAGGGCCCTACAATGAGCAGTTCTTC.

This chain links TRBV11-2 with TRBJ2-7; D is unresolved. Trimming took 2 bases from V and 7 from J, leaving 15 bases between them. Looked up from germline, CDR1 is SGHAT and CDR2 is FQNNGV. This CDR3 is 14 amino acids long. This chain's CDR3 is CASSLLLKSGEQYF. For the CDR3, the DNA is TGTGCCAGCAGCTTACTGCTTAAATCGGGTGAGCAGTACTTC.

The chain uses TRBV7-2 and TRBJ2-4; 8 nucleotides match TRBD2. V shed 5 bases, J shed 0 bases, and the junction held 6 bases outside the gene matches. The germline V gene has CDR1 SGHTA and CDR2 FQGNSA. The length of the CDR3 is 16 residues. The DNA of the CDR3 is TGTGCCAGCAGCCCTCCGGGACTAGGAGCCAAAAACATTCAGTACTTC. Residues: CASSPPGLGAKNIQYF.

V gene TRBV4-3 combines with J gene TRBJ1-6; unclear D gene. In germline, CDR1 is LGHNA, CDR2 YSLEER. The CDR3 is 15 residues long. Trimming removed 0 bases at V and 6 bases at J, with 9 bases between. The CDR3 reads CASSQDLGFNSPLHF. Here the CDR3 DNA reads TGCGCCAGCAGCCAAGATCTCGGTTTTAATTCACCCCTCCACTTT.

The rearrangement joins TRBV6-1 to TRBJ2-7, with D possibly being TRBD1 (5 bases). CDR3 size: 16 residues. Germline CDR1 reads MNHNS; CDR2 reads SASEGT. Trimming stripped 4 bases from V and 3 bases from J, with 19 bases between. CDR3 bases: TGTGCCAGCAGTGGCCAAGGGGCGGATCCAAACTACGAGCAGTACTTC. Translating it yields CASSGQGADPNYEQYF.